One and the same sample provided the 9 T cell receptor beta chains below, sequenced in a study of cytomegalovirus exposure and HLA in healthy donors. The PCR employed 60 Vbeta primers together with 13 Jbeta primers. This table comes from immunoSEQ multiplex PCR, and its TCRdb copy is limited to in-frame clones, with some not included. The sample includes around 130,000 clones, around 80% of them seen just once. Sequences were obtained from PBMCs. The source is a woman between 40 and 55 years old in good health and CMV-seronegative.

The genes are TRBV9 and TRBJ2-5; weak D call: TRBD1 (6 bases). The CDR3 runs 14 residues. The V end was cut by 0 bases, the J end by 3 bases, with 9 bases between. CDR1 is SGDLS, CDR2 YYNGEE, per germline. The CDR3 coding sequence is TGTGCCAGCAGCGTAGGCAGGGGAGAAGAGACCCAGTACTTC. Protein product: CASSVGRGEETQYF.

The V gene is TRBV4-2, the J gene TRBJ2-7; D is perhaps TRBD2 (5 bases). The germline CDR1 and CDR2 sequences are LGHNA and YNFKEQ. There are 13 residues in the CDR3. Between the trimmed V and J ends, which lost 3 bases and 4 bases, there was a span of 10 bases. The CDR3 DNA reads TGTGCCAGCAGCCACGGGGAGTTATACGAGCAGTACTTC. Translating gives CASSHGELYEQYF.

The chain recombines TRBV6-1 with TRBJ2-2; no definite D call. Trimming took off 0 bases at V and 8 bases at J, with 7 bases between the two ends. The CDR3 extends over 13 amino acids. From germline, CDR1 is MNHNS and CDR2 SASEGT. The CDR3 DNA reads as TGTGCCAGCAGTGAAGCACCCGGGGGGGAGCTGTTTTTT. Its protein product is CASSEAPGGELFF.

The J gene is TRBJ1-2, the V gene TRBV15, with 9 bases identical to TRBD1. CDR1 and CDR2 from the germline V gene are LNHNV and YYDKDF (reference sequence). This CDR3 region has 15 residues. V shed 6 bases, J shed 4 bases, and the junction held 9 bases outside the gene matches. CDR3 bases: TGTGCCACCAGTATCCGGGACAGGGCGCTCTATGGCTACACCTTC. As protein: CATSIRDRALYGYTF.

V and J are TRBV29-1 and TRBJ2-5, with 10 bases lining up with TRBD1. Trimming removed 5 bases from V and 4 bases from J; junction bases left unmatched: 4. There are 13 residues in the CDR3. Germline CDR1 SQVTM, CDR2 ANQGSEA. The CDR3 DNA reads TGCAGCGTTACGACAGGGGGCCCAGAGACCCAGTACTTC. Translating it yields CSVTTGGPETQYF.

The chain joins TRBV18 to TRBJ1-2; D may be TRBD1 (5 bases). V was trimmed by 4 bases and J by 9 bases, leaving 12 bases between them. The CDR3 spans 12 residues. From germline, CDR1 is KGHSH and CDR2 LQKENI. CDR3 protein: CASSQQEGSYTF. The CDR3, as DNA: TGTGCCAGCTCACAGCAGGAGGGGAGCTACACCTTC.

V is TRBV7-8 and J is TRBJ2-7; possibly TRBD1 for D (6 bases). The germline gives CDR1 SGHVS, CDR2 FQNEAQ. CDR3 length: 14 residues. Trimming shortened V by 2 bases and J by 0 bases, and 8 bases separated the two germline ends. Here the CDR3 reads CASSLKGVSYEQYF. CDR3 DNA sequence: TGTGCCAGCAGCTTAAAGGGGGTCTCCTACGAGCAGTACTTC.

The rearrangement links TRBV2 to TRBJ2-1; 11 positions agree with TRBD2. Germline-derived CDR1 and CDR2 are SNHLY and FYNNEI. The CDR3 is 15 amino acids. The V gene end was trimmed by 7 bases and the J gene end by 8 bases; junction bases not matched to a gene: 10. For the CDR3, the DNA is TGTGCCAGCACCCCGGGACTAGCGGCGGTGGATGAGCAGTTCTTC. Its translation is CASTPGLAAVDEQFF.

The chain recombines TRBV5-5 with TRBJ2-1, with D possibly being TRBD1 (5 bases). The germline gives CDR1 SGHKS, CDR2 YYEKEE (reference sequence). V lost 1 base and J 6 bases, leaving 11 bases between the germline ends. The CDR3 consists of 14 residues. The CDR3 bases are TGTGCCAGCAGCTTGAGGGGCCTCAGCAATGAGCAGTTCTTC. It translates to CASSLRGLSNEQFF.